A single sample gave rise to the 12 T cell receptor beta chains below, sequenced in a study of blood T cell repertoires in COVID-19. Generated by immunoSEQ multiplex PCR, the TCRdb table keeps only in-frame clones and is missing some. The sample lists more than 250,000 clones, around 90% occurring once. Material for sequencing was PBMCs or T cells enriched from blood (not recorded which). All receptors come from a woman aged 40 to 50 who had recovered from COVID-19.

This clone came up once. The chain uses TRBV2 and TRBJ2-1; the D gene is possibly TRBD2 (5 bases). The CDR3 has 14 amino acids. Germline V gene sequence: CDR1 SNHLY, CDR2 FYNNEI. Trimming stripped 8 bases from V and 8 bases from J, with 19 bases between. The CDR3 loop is CASAHRGIGDEQFF. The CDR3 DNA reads TGTGCCAGCGCCCACCGAGGGATCGGCGATGAGCAGTTCTTC.

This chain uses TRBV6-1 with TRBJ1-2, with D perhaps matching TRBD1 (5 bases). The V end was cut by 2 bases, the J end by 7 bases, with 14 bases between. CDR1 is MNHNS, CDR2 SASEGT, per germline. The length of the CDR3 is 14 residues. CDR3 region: CASSELEGMGGYTF. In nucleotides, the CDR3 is TGTGCCAGCAGTGAATTGGAGGGGATGGGTGGCTACACCTTC.

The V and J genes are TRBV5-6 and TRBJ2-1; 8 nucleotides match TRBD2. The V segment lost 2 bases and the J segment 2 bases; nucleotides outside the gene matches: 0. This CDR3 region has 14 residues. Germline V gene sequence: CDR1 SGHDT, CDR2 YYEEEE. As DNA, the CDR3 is TGTGCCAGCAGCTTAGCGGGAGCCTACAATGAGCAGTTCTTC. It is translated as CASSLAGAYNEQFF. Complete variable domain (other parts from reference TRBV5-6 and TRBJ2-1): DAGVTQSPTHLIKTRGQQVTLRCSPKSGHDTVSWYQQALGQGPQFIFQYYEEEERQRGNFPDRFSGHQFPNYSSELNVNALLLGDSALYLCASSLAGAYNEQFFGPGTRLTVL.

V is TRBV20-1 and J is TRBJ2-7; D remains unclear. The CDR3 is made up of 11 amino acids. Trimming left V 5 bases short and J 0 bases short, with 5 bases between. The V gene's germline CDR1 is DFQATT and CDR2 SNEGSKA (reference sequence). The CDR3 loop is CSAYTSYEQYF. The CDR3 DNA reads TGCAGTGCTTACACCTCCTACGAGCAGTACTTC.

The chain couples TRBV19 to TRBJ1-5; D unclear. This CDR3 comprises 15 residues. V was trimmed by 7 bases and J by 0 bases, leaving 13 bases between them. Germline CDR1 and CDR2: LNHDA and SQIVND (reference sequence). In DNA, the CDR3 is TGTGCCAGTATTGAGGGCCATTATAGCAATCAGCCCCAGCATTTT. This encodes CASIEGHYSNQPQHF.

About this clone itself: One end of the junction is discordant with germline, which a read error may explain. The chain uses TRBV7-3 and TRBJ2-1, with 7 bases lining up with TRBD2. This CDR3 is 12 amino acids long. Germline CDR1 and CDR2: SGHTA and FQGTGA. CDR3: CASSVTGGEQFF. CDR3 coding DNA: TGTGCCAGCAGCGTAACGGGGGGAGAGCAGTTCTTC.

The DNA for the CDR3 is TGTGCCAGCAGCCGGGGGCACAGGGGTTCGGTAAACATTCAGTACTTC. Translating it yields CASSRGHRGSVNIQYF. The chain combines TRBV7-6 with TRBJ2-4, with D possibly being TRBD1 (7 bases). CDR3 length: 16 residues. Germline CDR1 is SGHVS and CDR2 is FNYEAQ. V lost 5 bases and J 6 bases, leaving 20 bases between the germline ends.

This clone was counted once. The CDR3, as DNA: TGTGCCAGCAGCTTGGGGGCGGGACAGGGGTCAGATACGCAGTATTTT. This encodes CASSLGAGQGSDTQYF. V and J are TRBV5-4 and TRBJ2-3, with 10 nucleotides matching TRBD1. Losses at the gene ends were 0 bases for V and 4 bases for J; bases not matched to a gene: 5. Germline CDR1 is SGHNT and CDR2 is YYREEE (reference sequence). The CDR3 covers 16 residues.

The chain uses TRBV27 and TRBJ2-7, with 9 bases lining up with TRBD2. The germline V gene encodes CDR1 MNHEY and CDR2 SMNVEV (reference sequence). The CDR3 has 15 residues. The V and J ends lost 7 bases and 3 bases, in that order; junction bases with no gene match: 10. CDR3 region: CASMRAGTSFYEQYF. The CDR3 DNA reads TGTGCCAGCATGAGGGCCGGGACTAGCTTCTACGAGCAGTACTTC.

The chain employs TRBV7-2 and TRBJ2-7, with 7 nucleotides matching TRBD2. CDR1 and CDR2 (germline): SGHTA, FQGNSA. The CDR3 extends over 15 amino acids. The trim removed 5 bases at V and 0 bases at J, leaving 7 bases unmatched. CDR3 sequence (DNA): TGTGCCAGCAGCCTCGAGCGGGGTGGCTCCTACGAGCAGTACTTC. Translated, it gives CASSLERGGSYEQYF.

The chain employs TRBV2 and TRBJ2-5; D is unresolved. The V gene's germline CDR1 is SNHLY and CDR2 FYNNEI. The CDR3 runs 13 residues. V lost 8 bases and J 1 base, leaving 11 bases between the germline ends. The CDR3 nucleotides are TGTGCCAGCCGTACTCCGGTCCAAGAGACCCAGTACTTC. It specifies CASRTPVQETQYF.

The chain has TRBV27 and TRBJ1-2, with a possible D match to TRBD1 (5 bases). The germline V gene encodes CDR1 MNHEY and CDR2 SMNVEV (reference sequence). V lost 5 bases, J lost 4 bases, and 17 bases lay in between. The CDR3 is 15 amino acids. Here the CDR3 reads CASSAIPGGGYGYTF. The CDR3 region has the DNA TGTGCCAGCAGTGCGATTCCTGGGGGGGGCTATGGCTACACCTTC.